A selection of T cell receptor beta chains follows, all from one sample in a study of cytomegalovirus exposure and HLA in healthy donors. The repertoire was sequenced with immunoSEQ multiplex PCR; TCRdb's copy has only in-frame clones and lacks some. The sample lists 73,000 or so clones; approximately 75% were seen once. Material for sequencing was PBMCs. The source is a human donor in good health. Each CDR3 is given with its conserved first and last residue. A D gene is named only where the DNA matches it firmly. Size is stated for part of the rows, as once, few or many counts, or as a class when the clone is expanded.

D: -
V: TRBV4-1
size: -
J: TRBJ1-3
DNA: TGCGCCAGCAGCCAAGCTGGGGGGGGAAACACCATATATTTT
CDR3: CASSQAGGGNTIYF

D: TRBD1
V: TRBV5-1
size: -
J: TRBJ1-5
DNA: TGCGCCAGCAGCCAGGGGGCAGGGGGTAGCAATCAGCCCCAGCATTTT
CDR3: CASSQGAGGSNQPQHF

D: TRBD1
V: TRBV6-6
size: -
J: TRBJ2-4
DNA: TGTGCCAGCAGTCTGGACAGGTTACAGTACTTC
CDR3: CASSLDRLQYF

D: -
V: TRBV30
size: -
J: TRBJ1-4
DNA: TGTGCCTGGAGCTCATTAGGTGGGGCCGCTCCAACTAATGAAAAACTGTTTTTT
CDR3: CAWSSLGGAAPTNEKLFF

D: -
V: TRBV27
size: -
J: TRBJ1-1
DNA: TGTGCCAGCAGTCAGAACACTGAAGCTTTCTTT
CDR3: CASSQNTEAFF

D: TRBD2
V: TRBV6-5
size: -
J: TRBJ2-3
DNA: TGTGCCAGCAGCAAGGCTGGCGGGGGGAATACGCAGTATTTT
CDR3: CASSKAGGGNTQYF

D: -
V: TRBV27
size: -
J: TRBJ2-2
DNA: TGTGCCAGCAGTTCTCAGAATCCGAACACCGGGGAGCTGTTTTTT
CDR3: CASSSQNPNTGELFF

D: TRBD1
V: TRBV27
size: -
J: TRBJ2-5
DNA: TGTGCCAGCAGTTTTCTTTCGGGACAGGGACAACAGACCCAGTACTTC
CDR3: CASSFLSGQGQQTQYF

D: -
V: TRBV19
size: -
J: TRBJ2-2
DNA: TGTGCCAGTAGTATAGGACTCCTAAAAACCGGGGAGCTGTTTTTT
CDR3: CASSIGLLKTGELFF

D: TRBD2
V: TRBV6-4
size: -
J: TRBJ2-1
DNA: TGTGCCAGCAGTGGGGGTGGACTAGCGGGCGGTGAGCAGTTCTTC
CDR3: CASSGGGLAGGEQFF

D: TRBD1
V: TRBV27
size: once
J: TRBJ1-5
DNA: TGTGCCAGCAGCCCGACGACAGGGGGTAGCAATCAGCCCCAGCATTTT
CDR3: CASSPTTGGSNQPQHF

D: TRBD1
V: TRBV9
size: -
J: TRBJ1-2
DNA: TGTGCCAGCAGCGTTGGGGACAGGGGGTTGTGTGGCTACACCTTC
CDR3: CASSVGDRGLCGYTF

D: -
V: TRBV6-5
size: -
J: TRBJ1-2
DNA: TGTGCCAGCAGCAAGACCCTTGGCGACTATGGCTACCCCTTC
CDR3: CASSKTLGDYGYPF

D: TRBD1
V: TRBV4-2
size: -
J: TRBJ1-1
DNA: TGTGCCAGCAGCCAAGATCGACAGGGGAAGGGTATGAACACTGAAGCTTTCTTT
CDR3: CASSQDRQGKGMNTEAFF

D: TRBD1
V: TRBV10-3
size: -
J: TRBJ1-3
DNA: TGTGCCATCATGGACCGGGGACAGGGAGGAAACACCATATATTTT
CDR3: CAIMDRGQGGNTIYF

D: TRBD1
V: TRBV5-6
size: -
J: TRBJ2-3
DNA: TGTGCCAGCAGCCCCGGGACAGGGGGCACAGATACGCAGTATTTT
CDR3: CASSPGTGGTDTQYF

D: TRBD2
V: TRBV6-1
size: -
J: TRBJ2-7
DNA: TGTGCCAGCAGTGTGGGACTAGCGGGGGGTTCCTACGAGCAGTACTTC
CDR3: CASSVGLAGGSYEQYF

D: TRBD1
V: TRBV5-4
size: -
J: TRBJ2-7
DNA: TGTGCCAGCAGCCGACAGGGAAACTACGAGCAGTACTTC
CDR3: CASSRQGNYEQYF

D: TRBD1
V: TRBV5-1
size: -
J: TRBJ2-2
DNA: TGCGCCAGCAGCCTTTCACTTTGGGGACAGACGAACACCGGGGAGCTGTTTTTT
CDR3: CASSLSLWGQTNTGELFF

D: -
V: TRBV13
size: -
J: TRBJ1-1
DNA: TGTGCCAGCAGCTTCGGCAGGGCGACCACTGAAGCTTTCTTT
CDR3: CASSFGRATTEAFF

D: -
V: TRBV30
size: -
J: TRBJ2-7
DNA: TGTGCCTGGGCTGAGGGGTGGGGGGGCCCCCTTCACGAGCAGTACTTC
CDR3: CAWAEGWGGPLHEQYF

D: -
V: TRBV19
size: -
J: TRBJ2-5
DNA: TGTGCCAGTATCGACCGGGGGGACAAAGAGACCCAGTACTTC
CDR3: CASIDRGDKETQYF

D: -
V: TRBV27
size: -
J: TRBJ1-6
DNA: TGTGCCAGCCAGGGGCGCGGGTATTCACCCCTCCACTTT
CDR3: CASQGRGYSPLHF

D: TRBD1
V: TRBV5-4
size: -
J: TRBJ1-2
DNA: TGTGCCAGCAGCTTGGCGGGACAGGGGGCTTGGAACTATGGCTACACCTTC
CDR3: CASSLAGQGAWNYGYTF

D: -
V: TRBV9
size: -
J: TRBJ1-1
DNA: TGTGCCAGCAGCGTAATTACAGGGCCCTGGGAAGCTTTCTTT
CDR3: CASSVITGPWEAFF

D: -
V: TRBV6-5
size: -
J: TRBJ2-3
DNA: TGTGCCAGCTTGCGGGCTAGCACAGATACGCAGTATTTT
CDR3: CASLRASTDTQYF

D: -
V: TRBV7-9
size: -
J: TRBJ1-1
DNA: TGTGCCAGCAGCTTAGGACAAATACCGGCTTTCTTT
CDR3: CASSLGQIPAFF

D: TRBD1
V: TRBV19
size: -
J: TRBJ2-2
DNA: TGTGCCAGTAGGCCGGGACAGAGCACCGGGGAGCTGTTTTTT
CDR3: CASRPGQSTGELFF

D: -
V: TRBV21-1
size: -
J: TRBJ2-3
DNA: TGTGCCAGCAGCATCGAGCGGGGCATTGACACAGATACGCAGTATTTT
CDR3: CASSIERGIDTDTQYF

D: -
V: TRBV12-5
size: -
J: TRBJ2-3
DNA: TGTGCTAGTGGTTCCATCACAGATACGCAGTATTTT
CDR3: CASGSITDTQYF

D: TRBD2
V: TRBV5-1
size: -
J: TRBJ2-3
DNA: TGCGCCAGCAGCTTGTCTAGCGGGGGACCCCTAGTCAGTGATACGCAGTATTTT
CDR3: CASSLSSGGPLVSDTQYF

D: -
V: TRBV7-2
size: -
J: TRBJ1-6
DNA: TGTGCCAGCAGCTTCGGAGGGAAACTTAATTCACCCCTCCACTTT
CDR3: CASSFGGKLNSPLHF

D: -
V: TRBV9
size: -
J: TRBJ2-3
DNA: TGTGCCAGCAGTAGAGCTTCAGATACGCAGTATTTT
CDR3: CASSRASDTQYF

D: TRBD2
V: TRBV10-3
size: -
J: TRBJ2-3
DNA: TGTGCCATCAGTGGGGGGGGGCTAGCGGGGGGCCTCTTCTCAGGAGGTACGCAGTATTTT
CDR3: CAISGGGLAGGLFSGGTQYF

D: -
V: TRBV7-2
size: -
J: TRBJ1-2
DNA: TGTGCCAGCAGCCCTAGTTACGGGTTCAACTATGGCTACACCTTC
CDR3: CASSPSYGFNYGYTF

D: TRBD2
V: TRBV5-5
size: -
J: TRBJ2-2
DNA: TGTGCCAGCAGCTGGGGGAGGGCCACCGGGGAGCTGTTTTTT
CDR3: CASSWGRATGELFF

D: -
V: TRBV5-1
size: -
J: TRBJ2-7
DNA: TGCGCCAGCAGCTTGGCAGGCAGACCTAACTACGAGCAGTACTTC
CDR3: CASSLAGRPNYEQYF